This T cell receptor beta chain was recovered during a study of T cell responses to AZD1222 COVID-19 vaccine. Clones were read by immunoSEQ multiplex PCR, and TCRdb kept only the in-frame ones, dropping some. This repertoire shows around 150,000 clones, over 65% found once; its top ten account for approximately 4%. Study-level results: Possibly, clonal diversity was underestimated; donors were largely white British and included more females. Repertoire sampling occurred only after the peak T cell response. Researchers report vaccine-associated CD4 TCRs spanning spike, with dominance at 160-218 and 743-854. Reportedly, close to half of spike-specific TCRs are directed against unmutated variant regions.

The CDR3 is 16 residues long. Germline V gives CDR1 LNHDA, CDR2 SQIVND (reference sequence). Trimming removed 7 bases from V and 2 bases from J; junction bases left unmatched: 11. Turning to this clone: Its antigen remains unknown.

The chain couples TRBV19 to TRBJ1-5, with 7 bases fitting TRBD1. This receptor was obtained from an adult in good health. The material sequenced was peripheral blood, taken on day 0 of AZD1222 vaccination. CDR3 loop: CASTYSTGFGNQPQHF. In DNA, the CDR3 is TGTGCCAGTACCTACTCGACAGGGTTTGGCAATCAGCCCCAGCATTTT.